The next 4 T cell receptor beta chains were all read from a single sample in a study of blood T cells in healthy people across ages. The use of a sample-barcoded 5' primer and a J-beta primer mix characterized a second PCR of about 7 to 12 cycles. From the 5' RACE reads, TCRdb called clonotypes with MiXCR, one entry per CDR3 protein. The sample yields about 680,000 distinct CDR3 sequences, around 45% seen once. Sequenced material: blood. These receptors came from a woman aged 60-70 years in good health.

This clonotype has a handful of counts. A much larger clone differs by one base, so this may be a read error. V usage is TRBV5-1 and J usage is TRBJ2-7; D might be TRBD2 (5 bases). Trimming took 0 bases from V and 7 from J, leaving 17 bases between them. The CDR3 runs 15 residues. Germline V gene data show CDR1 as SGHRS and CDR2 as YFSETQ. CDR3 in amino acids: CASSLVGGRYNEQYF. Written as DNA, the CDR3 is TGCGCCAGCAGCTTGGTTGGCGGGCGTTACAATGAGCAGTACTTC.

J is TRBJ1-2 and V is TRBV6-1; D call uncertain. The germline V gene has CDR1 MNHNS and CDR2 SASEGT. This CDR3 is built from 14 residues. V lost 4 bases and J 7 bases, leaving 16 bases between the germline ends. The CDR3 is CASSGPTSTLGYTF. In nucleotides, the CDR3 is TGTGCCAGCAGTGGCCCGACGTCGACCCTTGGCTACACCTTC.

This chain connects TRBV6-6 to TRBJ2-1; 8 bases agree with TRBD2. The CDR3 has 15 residues. From germline, CDR1 is MNHNY and CDR2 SVGAGI (reference sequence). V gave up 8 bases and J gave up 0 bases; unmatched junction bases: 6. CDR3 sequence reads: CASRREGGSYNEQFF. CDR3 DNA: TGTGCCAGCCGCCGGGAGGGGGGCTCCTACAATGAGCAGTTCTTC.

The sample holds many counts of this clonotype. A much more abundant neighbour one base away suggests this may be a read error. The rearrangement uses TRBV20-1 and TRBJ2-1; 10 positions agree with TRBD2. V shed 6 bases and J 7 bases; nucleotides not matched to a gene: 9. From germline, CDR1 is DFQATT and CDR2 SNEGSKA (reference sequence). This CDR3 contains 14 residues. In DNA, the CDR3 is TGCAGTGCCCGAGTTAGCGGGAGGAAAAATGAGCAGTTCTTC. Protein sequence: CSARVSGRKNEQFF.